This T cell receptor beta chain was captured in a study of CD8 T cells in ankylosing spondylitis. Study outcomes and limitations: The study looked at matched synovial fluid samples from ankylosing spondylitis patients. Disease-linked clones were reported to be significantly enriched there. A number of the motif variants had already been described in reactive arthritis synovial fluid and blood.

Researchers built TCR beta libraries using quantitative 5'-RACE with molecular barcodes. TCRdb reprocessed the 5' RACE reads via MiXCR and lists one record per CDR3 protein. The table shows some 180,000 distinct CDR3 sequences, with approximately 18% occurring only once. Between the trimmed V and J ends, which lost 6 bases and 3 bases, there was a span of 15 bases. CDR3 length: 13 amino acids. The V gene's germline CDR1 is SQVTM and CDR2 ANQGSEA. As to this clonotype: Antigen: not known.

This TCR derives from a male donor aged 10-29 years with ankylosing spondylitis or in good health (not recorded which). Material: blood, either unsorted or a sorted T cell fraction (not recorded which). The V call is TRBV29-1, the J call TRBJ2-7; D is possibly TRBD1 (6 bases). The CDR3 DNA follows: TGCAGCGTGGCTGGACAGTCATACTACGAGCAGTACTTC. It is translated as CSVAGQSYYEQYF.